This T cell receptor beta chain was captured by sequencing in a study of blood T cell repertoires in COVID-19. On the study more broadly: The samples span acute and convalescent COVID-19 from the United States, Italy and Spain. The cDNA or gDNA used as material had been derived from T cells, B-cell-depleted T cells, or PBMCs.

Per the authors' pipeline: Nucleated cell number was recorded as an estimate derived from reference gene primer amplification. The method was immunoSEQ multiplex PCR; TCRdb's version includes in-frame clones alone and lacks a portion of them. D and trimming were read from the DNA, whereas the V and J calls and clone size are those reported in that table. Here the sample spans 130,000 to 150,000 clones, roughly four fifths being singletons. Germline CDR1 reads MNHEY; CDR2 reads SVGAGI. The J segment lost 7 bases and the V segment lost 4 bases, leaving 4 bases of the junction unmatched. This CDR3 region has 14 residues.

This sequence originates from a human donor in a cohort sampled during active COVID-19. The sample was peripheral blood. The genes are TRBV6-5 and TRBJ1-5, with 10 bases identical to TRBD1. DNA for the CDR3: TGTGCCAGCAGTTCGGACAGGGGGAACCAGCCCCAGCATTTT. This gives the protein CASSSDRGNQPQHF.